This T cell receptor (beta chain) derives from a study of cytomegalovirus exposure and HLA in healthy donors (TCRdb year 2017). Background for the entire study: An earlier analysis of approximately 600 of the donors reported roughly 270 Gb of sequence data and 117 million unique TCR beta sequences from roughly 200 million T cells. An earlier analysis of around 540 of the donors applied high-throughput TCR beta sequencing to assess whether each TCR beta V gene segment acted as functional or pseudogenic. The T cell repertoires of 670 or so subjects were profiled by immunosequencing and related to cytomegalovirus serostatus. In the later analysis, no new phenotypic data were used to find candidate immune exposures; instead, reliance was placed on TCR beta sequences and their occurrence across donors. Across 398 genotyped donors of the cohort, an average of about 200,000 unique TCR beta nucleotide sequences per donor were sequenced, and about a sixth of those sequences were non-productive. The number of donors typed differed by locus, with 629-630 for A, B, C, DRB1 and DQB1, 522 for DQA1, approximately 580 for DPA1, and approximately 470 for DPB1. Alongside the repertoire data, information on donor age, sex, ethnicity and CMV serostatus was compiled. HLA typing covered class I and class II loci at four-digit resolution. Every discovery cohort repertoire had been produced on one sequencing platform. Besides the first cohort of hundreds of subjects, a separate validation cohort made up of roughly 130 different subjects was used. In a later genetic analysis, genome-wide SNP genotypes for about 65% of the roughly 670 donors were used, and that subset was treated as a discovery cohort. Roughly 5 DR-DQ haplotypes were handled as single units for association and clustering because linkage in the cohort was strong. The aim of the study was to test whether cataloging public T cell receptors could identify signatures of past pathogen exposure. An early release covering roughly 600 HLA-typed donors comprised about 310 gigabases of sequencing data and tens of millions of unique TCR sequences. To study patterns of TCR occurrence, a later analysis re-analyzed previously published TCR beta repertoires from 666 donors and added high-resolution HLA genotyping. Among the roughly 390 genotyped donors, approximately 81% belonged to the genetic ancestry cluster associated with self-reported Caucasian donors. To predict cytomegalovirus infection status, the study combined high-throughput TCR immunosequencing, statistical association of individual TCRs with disease status, and machine learning. Broad study findings and their caveats: Several of the top co-occurrence clusters appeared to be linked to parvovirus B19, influenza, CMV and Epstein-Barr virus, according to a later analysis. The 87-base-pair reads could not distinguish some IMGT-functional V segments, including TRBV6-2 and TRBV6-3, so those segments were excluded. According to a later genetic analysis, donors in an Asian-associated ancestry cluster had fewer N-insertions in productive TCRs than the approximately 670-donor mean. In a later analysis, TCR association rates were found to vary across HLA loci, with the most associated TCRs seen for DRB1 alleles and the fewest for HLA-C alleles. A further reported finding was that TCR beta sequences accurately predicted the HLA-A and HLA-B alleles for most subjects in the first cohort. Most TCR sequences were seen in very few donors, while some public TCRs were found in many individuals. The earlier analysis of almost 600 of the donors excluded roughly 17 rarely observed V segments, including chromosome 9 orphons, because counts were too low. This cohort had only TCR beta chains sequenced, and the lack of alpha or paired-chain data limited which features could be detected. In vitro tests confirmed that a few of the cytomegalovirus-associated TCR beta chains recognize cytomegalovirus antigens. A later genetic analysis associated a missense DCLRE1C variant with V-gene and J-gene trimming of TCR beta chains, and an independent cohort replicated the association. In a later analysis, HLA-associated TCR beta chains were found to be more clonally expanded and to have lower generation probabilities than equally common non-associated chains. Cytomegalovirus status was reported to be diagnosed by the classifier with high specificity and sensitivity in both the original and validation cohorts. For the cohort, immune exposure information was limited to CMV serostatus. It was suggested by the authors that the approach could potentially be generalized to other disease states and immunological phenotypes. In a later analysis, most CMV-associated TCR beta chains were found to appear HLA-restricted, with HLA associations seemingly driven largely by CMV exposure. Presence/absence analyses assumed roughly uniform sequencing depth across donors, an assumption that may not hold. Linkage disequilibrium might explain the correlated functional status among segregating V segments, but an unknown experimental factor could not be ruled out. In an earlier analysis of some 550 of the donors, most TCR beta V segments were observed in productive rearrangements about 87% or about 30% of the time, broadly matching IMGT annotations. Because some donors lacked HLA typing at each locus, the association tests relied only on the typed subset. At a false discovery rate of 0.05, a later analysis linked 15,000 to 20,000 TCR beta sequences to specific HLA alleles. When HLA alleles, especially DR and DQ, strongly co-occurred, attributing TCR associations to individual alleles was difficult. A cluster of highly shared sequence variants was judged likely to represent a technical artifact of the sequencing pipeline. The study gave a list of some 150 TCR beta chains associated with cytomegalovirus.

The CDR3 measures 16 amino acids from cysteine to phenylalanine. Here the CDR3 DNA is all that survives: 48 bases in frame from base 1. Trimming accounts for 2 bases at V and 3 bases at J, while the number of junction bases matched to no gene is 6. CDR1 and CDR2, per the germline V gene, are SNHLY and FYNNEI. Libraries were built with the immunoSEQ multiplex PCR assay. A mixture of 60 forward primers for TCR Vbeta segments and 13 reverse primers for TCR Jbeta segments was used in the multiplex PCR. A multiplex PCR assay on genomic DNA amplified the CDR3 region of rearranged TCR beta genes. Amplified TCR beta libraries were sequenced as 87-base-pair reads on the Illumina HiSeq System. Under the source paper's analysis protocol: A later analysis tallied around 87 million unique TCR beta chains across the 666 repertoires, and around 12 million of those chains were shared by two or more donors. To remove PCR and sequencing errors, raw reads were error-corrected and collapsed into unique sequences using a nearest-neighbor algorithm that merged closely related sequences. CDR3 sequences were aligned to IMGT reference sequences to assign V, D and J gene segments. For a sequence to be retained, a match of at least six nucleotides to both a V gene segment and a J gene segment was required. Rearrangements were called productive when the CDR3 lacked stop codons and stayed in frame with V and J; all others were non-productive. CDR3 was defined according to IMGT convention as the region running from the second conserved V-encoded cysteine to the conserved J-encoded phenylalanine. The earlier analysis of about 500 of the donors excluded sequences that lacked an unambiguous match to a single V gene segment. In an earlier analysis of almost 600 of the donors, a V segment was called functional when productive rearrangements were above 56.7%, and segregating when the standard deviation between donors exceeded 5%. To diagnose cytomegalovirus status from the catalog of TCR beta chain sequences, a statistical classification framework was built. V and J gene assignment, in a later analysis, came from comparing TCR nucleotide sequences with IMGT/GENE-DB human TR gene sequences. The TCRdist pipeline was used in a later analysis to assign CDR3 sequences and most-parsimonious VDJ recombination scenarios. In a later analysis, every TCR beta chain was defined by the combination of its CDR3 amino acid sequence and its V-gene family, and reads without a unique V-gene family were dropped. To address suspected cross-contamination and a sequencing artifact, a later analysis removed around 600 highly shared, low-generation-probability nucleotide sequences. In a later analysis, a clonal expansion index was calculated for each public chain from normalized within-repertoire ranks of inferred template counts. In a later analysis, generation probabilities were computed with a VDJ recombination model fitted to out-of-frame rearrangements, and the resulting probabilities were checked against IGoR. In a later analysis, hypergeometric tests were used to score TCR-TCR, TCR-HLA and TCR-CMV co-occurrence, with a repertoire-size bias correction applied to TCR pairs. A later analysis estimated false discovery rates by permuting HLA or CMV assignments 20 times. In a later analysis, co-occurring TCRs were grouped with DBSCAN, and TCRdist sequence similarity was added when clustering was performed within HLA-allele-positive subsets. Repertoires with fewer than 30,000 or more than 120,000 public chains were left out of co-occurrence clustering, as were five repertoires with anomalous nucleotide sharing. TCRdb took over this immuneACCESS table, retaining in-frame rearrangements with V and J assigned. Such tables are incomplete; in checked studies, under half of the missing clones stem from an unresolved V gene, and the remainder is unexplained. D and trimming come from the DNA, and the V and J calls and clone size come from that table. This sample gives about 150,000 clones in total; approximately 72% of them show up just once. The ten largest clones add up to approximately 2% of the sample.

In the case of this clone: What antigen it recognizes has not been identified. No much larger clonotype is one base removed from it; base qualities were not supplied.

In total, just over 650 healthy bone marrow donors made up the cohort. At the time of sampling, all cohort members were nominally healthy, though unrecorded immune exposures were likely present. The donor tested CMV seronegative, placing the donor among the approximately 400 seronegative members of the cohort. A peripheral blood sample was collected from each donor, and TCR beta sequencing was performed on peripheral blood mononuclear cells. Genomic DNA was extracted from the blood cell samples with the Qiagen DNeasy Blood Extraction Kit. The TCR comes from a man between 40 and 49 years old in good health and CMV-seronegative. The material sequenced was PBMCs. The V gene is TRBV2 and the J gene is TRBJ2-7; TRBD2 agrees with 11 junctional bases. The CDR3 protein is CASSELAGGRGYEQYF. DNA sequence: TGTGCCAGCAGTGAACTAGCGGGAGGACGGGGCTACGAGCAGTACTTC.